This T cell receptor beta chain was retrieved from a study of blood T cells in healthy people across ages. Background on the study: About one barcoded beta molecule per two T cells came from capture by template switching.

Per germline, CDR1 LNHDA and CDR2 SQIVND (reference sequence). Trimming removed 5 bases from V and 8 bases from J; junction bases left unmatched: 16. The length of the CDR3 is 16 residues. Russia was home to the donors, healthy Caucasian individuals aged roughly 6 to 100. A remark on this clonotype: Its antigen is undetermined.

PCR was performed a second time for 7 to 11 cycles using a sample-barcoded 5' primer and a J-beta primer mix. From the 5' RACE reads, TCRdb called clonotypes with MiXCR, one entry per CDR3 protein. Counted here are about 830,000 distinct CDR3 sequences, roughly 64% occurring once; the ten biggest clones make up 20% to 25%. General study results and limits: Higher diversity and more naive CD4+ cells were features of long-lived donors, compared to aged donors. With age, beta diversity per million T cells declined roughly linearly, significantly by 30 to 40.

The receptor's source is a man younger than 45 in good health. V usage is TRBV19 and J usage is TRBJ2-3; TRBD2 agrees at 7 bases. The sample was blood. The CDR3 is CASSVSPAWTSSTQYF. The CDR3 bases are TGTGCCAGTAGTGTCTCCCCGGCCTGGACTAGTTCTACGCAGTATTTT.